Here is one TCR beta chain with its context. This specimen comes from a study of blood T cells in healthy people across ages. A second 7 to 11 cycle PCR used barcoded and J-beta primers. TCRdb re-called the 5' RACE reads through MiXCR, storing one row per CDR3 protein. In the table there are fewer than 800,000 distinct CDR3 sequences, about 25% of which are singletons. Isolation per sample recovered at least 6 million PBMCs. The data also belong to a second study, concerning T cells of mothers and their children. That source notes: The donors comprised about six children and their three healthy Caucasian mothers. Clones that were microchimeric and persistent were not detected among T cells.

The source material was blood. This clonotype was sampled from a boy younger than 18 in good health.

The CDR3 sequence is CASSFKGNYGYTF. CDR3 nucleotide sequence: TGTGCCAGCAGTTTTAAGGGGAACTATGGCTACACCTTC. This rearrangement joins TRBV28 to TRBJ1-2, with a tentative D call TRBD1 (5 bases). CDR3 length equals 13 residues. V lost 3 bases, J lost 2 bases, and 7 bases lay in between. Germline V CDR1 and CDR2: MDHEN, SYDVKM.